Listed below are T cell receptor beta chains from one sample, sequenced in a study of cytomegalovirus exposure and HLA in healthy donors. Assay used: immunoSEQ multiplex PCR; TCRdb lists only in-frame clones, some missing. The sample records under 200,000 clones, 80% to 85% being singletons. The sequencing input was PBMCs. The receptor source for this set is a girl aged 2 to 10 in good health and CMV-seropositive. The CDR3 runs from the conserved cysteine through the conserved F or W. Each record gives: J gene, V gene, D gene, clone size, CDR3 DNA, CDR3 protein. The D gene is left open where the match is weak. Some rows mark clone size as missing; the rest say once, few, many or name a class of expanded clone.

j_gene: TRBJ2-7; v_gene: TRBV12-2; d_gene: -; abundance: -; CDR3nt: TGTGCAAGTCGCGACCCCGGTTTCGCTAGCGGGAGGCTTAGCGACGAGCAGTACTTC; CDR3aa: CASRDPGFASGRLSDEQYF
j_gene: TRBJ1-4; v_gene: TRBV18; d_gene: -; abundance: once; CDR3nt: TGTGCCAGCTCACCGGTGAACAGGGAGGGGGATGAAAAACTGTTTTTT; CDR3aa: CASSPVNREGDEKLFF
j_gene: TRBJ2-1; v_gene: TRBV7-3; d_gene: TRBD2; abundance: -; CDR3nt: TGTGCCAGCAGCCGGCACCCGGGAGGGCCGGGTAGGAACAATGAGCAGTTCTTC; CDR3aa: CASSRHPGGPGRNNEQFF
j_gene: TRBJ2-1; v_gene: TRBV7-9; d_gene: TRBD2; abundance: -; CDR3nt: TGTGCCAGCAGCGGCGGGACTAGCGGGAGGGCCTCCCTCTACAATGAGCAGTTCTTC; CDR3aa: CASSGGTSGRASLYNEQFF
j_gene: TRBJ2-3; v_gene: TRBV5-1; d_gene: -; abundance: -; CDR3nt: TGCGCCAGCAGCTTGGGGACTGGCACAGATACGCAGTATTTT; CDR3aa: CASSLGTGTDTQYF
j_gene: TRBJ1-1; v_gene: TRBV10-3; d_gene: TRBD1; abundance: -; CDR3nt: TGTGCCATCAGTGAAGGTGAGGGGGCGGCAAGACAAGCTTTCTTT; CDR3aa: CAISEGEGAARQAFF
j_gene: TRBJ2-2; v_gene: TRBV19; d_gene: TRBD2; abundance: -; CDR3nt: TGTGCCAGTAGTATAGGTCCTAGCGGGATCGGGGGCACCGGGGAGCTGTTTTTT; CDR3aa: CASSIGPSGIGGTGELFF
j_gene: TRBJ2-1; v_gene: TRBV5-1; d_gene: TRBD2; abundance: -; CDR3nt: TGCGCCAGCAGCTTGGAACTAGCGGGAATCCCCTCCTACAATGAGCAGTTCTTC; CDR3aa: CASSLELAGIPSYNEQFF
j_gene: TRBJ2-7; v_gene: TRBV5-6; d_gene: TRBD1; abundance: -; CDR3nt: TGTGCCAGCAGCTTGGCCGGACAGGGCTACGAGCAGTACTTC; CDR3aa: CASSLAGQGYEQYF
j_gene: TRBJ1-5; v_gene: TRBV4-1; d_gene: -; abundance: -; CDR3nt: TGCGCCAGCAGCCAAGCTTACAGGGCTCAGCCCCAGCATTTT; CDR3aa: CASSQAYRAQPQHF
j_gene: TRBJ2-1; v_gene: TRBV29-1; d_gene: -; abundance: -; CDR3nt: TGCAGCGTTGAACTTAGCTCCTACAATGAGCAGTTCTTC; CDR3aa: CSVELSSYNEQFF
j_gene: TRBJ2-1; v_gene: TRBV9; d_gene: TRBD2; abundance: few; CDR3nt: TGTGCCAGCAGCGCCATAGCGGGGTCTTCCTACAATGAGCAGTTCTTC; CDR3aa: CASSAIAGSSYNEQFF
j_gene: TRBJ2-1; v_gene: TRBV7-8; d_gene: TRBD2; abundance: -; CDR3nt: TGTGCCAGCAGCTTAAGGCGGGAGGGCCCCAATGAGCAGTTCTTC; CDR3aa: CASSLRREGPNEQFF
j_gene: TRBJ2-2; v_gene: TRBV6-1; d_gene: -; abundance: -; CDR3nt: TGTGCCAGCAGTGGTACTAGGGCCGGGGAGCTGTTTTTT; CDR3aa: CASSGTRAGELFF
j_gene: TRBJ1-5; v_gene: TRBV19; d_gene: TRBD1; abundance: -; CDR3nt: TGTGCCAGTGGAATAGGACAGGAACAACGGGATCAGCCCCAGCATTTT; CDR3aa: CASGIGQEQRDQPQHF
j_gene: TRBJ2-5; v_gene: TRBV29-1; d_gene: -; abundance: -; CDR3nt: TGCAGCGTTGTCAGGGGTAGAGGGACCCAGTACTTC; CDR3aa: CSVVRGRGTQYF
j_gene: TRBJ1-1; v_gene: TRBV6-5; d_gene: TRBD1; abundance: -; CDR3nt: TGTGCCAGCAGTTATTCGACAGGGGGGGGAACTGAAGCTTTCTTT; CDR3aa: CASSYSTGGGTEAFF
j_gene: TRBJ2-2; v_gene: TRBV28; d_gene: TRBD2; abundance: -; CDR3nt: TGTGCCAGCAGTTTGGGGGGGACTAGCGTTACCGGGGAGCTGTTTTTT; CDR3aa: CASSLGGTSVTGELFF
j_gene: TRBJ2-2; v_gene: TRBV9; d_gene: TRBD1; abundance: -; CDR3nt: TGTGCCAGCAGCGGGAGGGACAGGGGGCGTTCCGGGGAGCTGTTTTTT; CDR3aa: CASSGRDRGRSGELFF
j_gene: TRBJ1-4; v_gene: TRBV5-1; d_gene: TRBD1; abundance: -; CDR3nt: TGCGCCAGCAGCCTCGGGACAGCCTATGAAAAACTGTTTTTT; CDR3aa: CASSLGTAYEKLFF
j_gene: TRBJ2-2; v_gene: TRBV5-1; d_gene: -; abundance: -; CDR3nt: TGCGCCAGCAGCCTGACTATGAACACCGGGGAGCTGTTTTTT; CDR3aa: CASSLTMNTGELFF
j_gene: TRBJ2-3; v_gene: TRBV6-4; d_gene: -; abundance: few; CDR3nt: TGTGCCAGCAGTGACTCTCGGGAGACAGATACGCAGTATTTT; CDR3aa: CASSDSRETDTQYF
j_gene: TRBJ2-1; v_gene: TRBV30; d_gene: TRBD2; abundance: few; CDR3nt: TGTGCCTGGAGTCTTCCTAGCGGTGAGCAGTTCTTC; CDR3aa: CAWSLPSGEQFF
j_gene: TRBJ1-1; v_gene: TRBV18; d_gene: -; abundance: -; CDR3nt: TGTGCCAGCTCACTGATGTGGACAGACACTGAAGCTTTCTTT; CDR3aa: CASSLMWTDTEAFF
j_gene: TRBJ1-5; v_gene: TRBV4-1; d_gene: TRBD1; abundance: -; CDR3nt: TGCGCCAGCCAACAGGGGCCCGATCAGCCCCAGCATTTT; CDR3aa: CASQQGPDQPQHF
j_gene: TRBJ2-5; v_gene: TRBV2; d_gene: -; abundance: -; CDR3nt: TGTGCCAGCAGTGTCACTAGGATGGGGACCCAGTACTTC; CDR3aa: CASSVTRMGTQYF
j_gene: TRBJ2-3; v_gene: TRBV10-3; d_gene: TRBD1; abundance: few; CDR3nt: TGTGCCATCAGTGAAGCCGGGACAGGGGCAGATACGCAGTATTTT; CDR3aa: CAISEAGTGADTQYF
j_gene: TRBJ2-1; v_gene: TRBV6-4; d_gene: TRBD2; abundance: -; CDR3nt: TGTGCCAGCGGAGCTAGCGGGAGTTCGAGCGATGAGCAGTTCTTC; CDR3aa: CASGASGSSSDEQFF
j_gene: TRBJ1-1; v_gene: TRBV30; d_gene: -; abundance: -; CDR3nt: TGTGCCTGGAGTGTACCGGGGGGCGCAGGGGCTTTCTTT; CDR3aa: CAWSVPGGAGAFF
j_gene: TRBJ2-5; v_gene: TRBV4-1; d_gene: TRBD2; abundance: -; CDR3nt: TGCGCCAGCAGCCTGGGACTAGCGGGAGGGTGGGAGACCCAGTACTTC; CDR3aa: CASSLGLAGGWETQYF
j_gene: TRBJ2-7; v_gene: TRBV28; d_gene: TRBD2; abundance: -; CDR3nt: TGTGCCAGCAGTTTAAGCCGGTCTAGCGGGAGTTTCTACGAGCAGTACTTC; CDR3aa: CASSLSRSSGSFYEQYF
j_gene: TRBJ2-5; v_gene: TRBV28; d_gene: TRBD1; abundance: -; CDR3nt: TGTGCCAGCGGGTCCGGGACAGTCGTAGGAGAGACCCAGTACTTC; CDR3aa: CASGSGTVVGETQYF
j_gene: TRBJ2-3; v_gene: TRBV7-9; d_gene: -; abundance: -; CDR3nt: TGTGCCAGCAGCTTAGGAAGCGGGAGCACAGATACGCAGTATTTT; CDR3aa: CASSLGSGSTDTQYF
j_gene: TRBJ2-1; v_gene: TRBV30; d_gene: TRBD2; abundance: -; CDR3nt: TGTGCCTGGAGTCTGGGGTTAGCGGGCCTCTACAATGAGCAGTTCTTC; CDR3aa: CAWSLGLAGLYNEQFF